This entry describes one TCR beta chain. Antigen unknown. The data were obtained in a study of vaccination and CD4 T cells after COVID-19. Across the whole study: Each post-COVID sample was drawn after diagnosis, and the median interval was roughly 97 days (range 35 to 161).

Indicated treatment: roughly 11-day PBMC culture with coronavirus spike peptide pools or control peptides (ViraFEST assay). Study results and caveats: Relatively few convalescent patients and no early post-infection timepoints were analyzed.

An Oncomine TCR Beta short-read assay was used to sequence the DNA from cultured CD4+ T cells. TCRdb itself ran the PCR reads through MiXCR, one entry per CDR3 protein. In the table there are approximately 19,000 distinct CDR3 sequences, roughly 52% of which are singletons. Input material: CD4+ T cells from blood, cultured in vitro. The TCR was taken from a human donor who had recovered from COVID-19.

DNA of the CDR3: TGTGCCAGCAGTTACGGCGGGAATGAAAAACTGTTTTTT. It encodes CASSYGGNEKLFF. J is TRBJ1-4 and V is TRBV6-5; D gene uncertain. CDR1 and CDR2 (germline): MNHEY, SVGAGI. Trimming left V 2 bases short and J 5 bases short, with 6 bases between. This CDR3 is built from 13 residues.